This paragraph reports one TCR beta chain. The data were obtained in a study of blood T cell repertoires in COVID-19. About the study: The samples span acute and convalescent COVID-19 from the United States, Italy and Spain. Sample material is recorded as cDNA or gDNA derived from T cells, B-cell-depleted T cells, or PBMCs.

Assay: immunoSEQ multiplex PCR; the TCRdb copy retains only in-frame clones and omits some. Here the sample spans roughly 260,000 clones, 80% to 90% being singletons. Trimming stripped 3 bases from V and 7 bases from J, with 13 bases between. The CDR3 totals 13 residues. CDR1 and CDR2 from the germline V gene are SEHNR and FQNEAQ (reference sequence). This clonotype was obtained from a woman aged 45-65 years with acute or convalescent COVID-19. The chain combines TRBV7-9 with TRBJ2-7; tentatively, D is TRBD2 (6 bases). Source material: peripheral blood. The CDR3 is CASSFAGMQEQYF. The CDR3 nucleotides read TGTGCCAGCAGCTTTGCGGGAATGCAAGAGCAGTACTTC.